This T cell receptor beta chain was documented in a study of blood T cells in healthy people across ages. On this clonotype: At one end the junction does not follow the germline gene, possibly because of a read error.

It was with a sample-barcoded 5' primer and a J-beta primer mix that a second PCR of roughly 7 to 12 cycles was run. All samples gave at least 2.5 million CDR3-containing paired-end reads. MiXCR, applied by TCRdb to the 5' RACE reads, yields one record per CDR3 protein. Of around 1,800,000 distinct CDR3 sequences listed, approximately 39% were seen once; the top ten hold about 21%. Isolation of PBMCs gave at least 7 million cells per sample. Total RNA, at least 5.5 micrograms per sample, came from PBMCs. The CDR3 has 14 amino acids. From germline, CDR1 is ENHRY and CDR2 SYGVKD. This chain joins TRBV10-3 and TRBJ2-3; possibly TRBD1 for D (7 bases). The sequencing sample was made of blood. This clonotype was obtained from a human donor in good health. The CDR3: CVISAGQSKDTQYF. CDR3 in DNA: TGTGTCATCAGTGCGGGACAGTCAAAAGATACGCAGTATTTT.